These 21 T cell receptor beta chains originate from one sample sequenced in a study of response to subunit inactivated influenza vaccine. TCRdb reprocessed the RT-PCR reads with MiXCR, giving one entry per CDR3 protein. The sample shows some 640,000 distinct CDR3 sequences, about 15% of them seen only once. Source: PBMCs from blood, taken 14 to 15 days before vaccination. Receptor source: a man aged 50 to 60 who received an inactivated influenza vaccine.

The chain has TRBV7-9 and TRBJ1-5; TRBD1 matches 7 bases. The length of the CDR3 is 15 residues. V gave up 5 bases and J gave up 0 bases; unmatched junction bases: 4. CDR1 and CDR2 from the germline V gene are SEHNR and FQNEAQ (reference sequence). The CDR3 DNA sequence: TGTGCCAGCAGCCCGACAGGGACTAGCAATCAGCCCCAGCATTTT. Translated: CASSPTGTSNQPQHF.

The chain links TRBV14 to TRBJ2-5, with D possibly matching TRBD2 (6 bases). Germline CDR1 and CDR2: SGHDN and FVKESK. Trimming cost V 5 bases and J 5 bases, with 21 bases left between them. The CDR3 is 16 residues long. For the CDR3, the DNA is TGTGCCAGCAGCTCTAGGGGATACTCGGCGGGGGAGACCCAGTACTTC. Translated: CASSSRGYSAGETQYF.

This clonotype was picked up a small number of times. The chain is built from TRBV9 and TRBJ2-1, with 9 bases lining up with TRBD2. J was trimmed by 8 bases and V by 4 bases; bases with no gene match: 10. The V gene's germline CDR1 is SGDLS and CDR2 YYNGEE. The CDR3 runs 15 residues. CDR3 sequence: CASSPSGGRADEQFF. CDR3 in DNA: TGTGCCAGCAGCCCTAGTGGCGGGAGGGCGGATGAGCAGTTCTTC.

The chain has TRBV28 and TRBJ2-5; D gene uncertain. This CDR3 has 13 amino acids. V dropped 3 bases and J dropped 5 bases, with 10 bases sitting between them. Looked up from germline, CDR1 is MDHEN and CDR2 is SYDVKM. The chain's CDR3 is CASSFNSPETQYF. The CDR3 DNA reads as TGTGCCAGCAGTTTCAACTCCCCTGAGACCCAGTACTTC.

This clonotype was found a few times. The chain uses TRBV5-5 and TRBJ2-7; 11 bases match TRBD2. Germline V gene data show CDR1 as SGHKS and CDR2 as YYEKEE (reference sequence). Losses at the gene ends were 0 bases for V and 0 bases for J; bases not matched to a gene: 2. There are 16 residues in the CDR3. CDR3 coding DNA: TGTGCCAGCAGCTTGGCCCTAGCGGGAGGCTCCTACGAGCAGTACTTC. It is translated as CASSLALAGGSYEQYF.

This chain links TRBV3-1 with TRBJ2-1; weak D call: TRBD2 (5 bases). CDR3 size: 15 residues. V lost 0 bases and J 7 bases, leaving 13 bases between the germline ends. Looked up from germline, CDR1 is LGHDT and CDR2 is YNNKEL (reference sequence). The CDR3 is CASSQDVRRGNEQFF. CDR3 sequence (DNA): TGTGCCAGCAGCCAAGATGTGCGGAGAGGGAATGAGCAGTTCTTC.

Concerning this clonotype itself: A much larger clone sits a single nucleotide away, making a read error possible. The chain carries TRBV7-9 and TRBJ1-2; D may be TRBD1 (5 bases). The CDR3 loop spans 14 amino acids. The germline V gene has CDR1 SEHNR and CDR2 FQNEAQ (reference sequence). Here the CDR3 reads CASSLGDVNFGYTF. For the CDR3, the DNA is TGTGCCAGCAGCTTAGGGGACGTTAACTTTGGCTACACCTTC.

This clonotype was observed at least ten times. The chain recombines TRBV6-5 with TRBJ2-5; a possible D gene is TRBD2 (5 bases). The V and J ends lost 4 bases and 2 bases respectively, with 5 bases between them. Germline lookup yields CDR1 MNHEY and CDR2 SVGAGI. The CDR3 loop spans 12 amino acids. CDR3 bases: TGTGCCAGCAGTTCGGGGCAAGAGACCCAGTACTTC. Its translation: CASSSGQETQYF.

The chain joins TRBV18 to TRBJ2-6; 10 bases are shared with TRBD2. Germline V gives CDR1 KGHSH, CDR2 LQKENI. V shed 2 bases, J shed 4 bases, and the junction held 8 bases outside the gene matches. CDR3 length: 18 residues. The CDR3 protein is CASSPMLAGVSGANVLTF. DNA of the CDR3: TGTGCCAGCTCACCAATGCTAGCGGGAGTATCGGGGGCCAACGTCCTGACTTTC. The entire variable domain, with the rest obtained from reference TRBV18 and TRBJ2-6, is as follows: NAGVMQNPRHLVRRRGQEARLRCSPMKGHSHVYWYRQLPEEGLKFMVYLQKENIIDESGMPKERFSAEFPKEGPSILRIQQVVRGDSAAYFCASSPMLAGVSGANVLTFGAGSRLTVL.

The chain is built from TRBV20-1 and TRBJ2-5; the D gene is possibly TRBD1 (6 bases). V lost 0 bases and J 5 bases, leaving 13 bases between the germline ends. CDR3 length: 14 residues. Germline CDR1 reads DFQATT; CDR2 reads SNEGSKA (reference sequence). CDR3 coding DNA: TGCAGTGCTAGAGATCTGGCAGGGGTGGAGACCCAGTACTTC. It translates to CSARDLAGVETQYF.

This clonotype occurred a few times. This chain joins TRBV5-1 and TRBJ2-7; TRBD2 matches 8 bases. Unmatched junction bases numbered 8, after V lost 4 bases and J lost 2 bases. The CDR3 length is 15 residues. Looked up from germline, CDR1 is SGHRS and CDR2 is YFSETQ. CDR3 sequence: CASSTGSGSPYEQYF. The CDR3 DNA reads as TGCGCCAGCAGCACCGGGAGCGGGAGCCCCTACGAGCAGTACTTC.

This clonotype showed up just a few times. CDR3 region: CASSQFRVGANTGELFF. The CDR3 region has the DNA TGCGCCAGCAGCCAATTCCGGGTGGGCGCGAACACCGGGGAGCTGTTTTTT. This sequence joins TRBV4-1 and TRBJ2-2; D unclear. Trimming removed 2 bases at V and 0 bases at J, with 13 bases between. Germline-derived CDR1 and CDR2 are MGHRA and YSYEKL. This CDR3 contains 17 residues.

The table lists this clonotype with a few counts. The rearrangement joins TRBV29-1 to TRBJ2-7; TRBD1 is a possible D gene (8 bases). Germline V gene data show CDR1 as SQVTM and CDR2 as ANQGSEA. The CDR3 covers 15 residues. Trimming stripped 3 bases from V and 6 bases from J, with 21 bases between. The CDR3 DNA sequence: TGCAGCGTTGACAGTGAGGACAGGGAGGGGCGCGAGCAGTACTTC. Protein: CSVDSEDREGREQYF.

This clonotype was seen a handful of times. The gene calls are TRBV6-6 and TRBJ2-5, with 9 bases matching TRBD1. Germline assignment: CDR1 MNHNY and CDR2 SVGAGI (reference sequence). V lost 6 bases and J lost 2; bases outside the gene matches: 1. There are 13 residues in the CDR3. The CDR3, as DNA: TGTGCCAGCAGCGACAGGGGGCAAGAGACCCAGTACTTC. Encoded protein: CASSDRGQETQYF.

This chain links TRBV3-1 with TRBJ1-1; 7 bases are shared with TRBD1. This CDR3 region has 15 residues. V shed 7 bases, J shed 5 bases, and the junction held 13 bases outside the gene matches. In germline, CDR1 is LGHDT, CDR2 YNNKEL (reference sequence). DNA of the CDR3: TGTGCCAGCACCTCAAGGGCGGTGACAGGGACTGAAGCTTTCTTT. Encoded protein: CASTSRAVTGTEAFF.

This clonotype has a count of ten or more. This chain uses TRBV10-3 with TRBJ1-1, with D maybe TRBD1 (6 bases). The CDR3 sequence is 15 residues long. Germline V gene data show CDR1 as ENHRY and CDR2 as SYGVKD. The V end was cut by 3 bases, the J end by 1 base, with 12 bases between. CDR3 coding DNA: TGTGCCATCAGTGATAAGGGGGGGGGGAACACTGAAGCTTTCTTT. The encoded protein is CAISDKGGGNTEAFF.

This clonotype was recorded a few times. The rearrangement links TRBV12-3 or TRBV12-4 to TRBJ2-3; TRBD2 might be the D (5 bases). Trimming took off 8 bases at V and 1 base at J, with 16 bases between the two ends. The CDR3 totals 15 residues. CDR3 amino acids: CASGPLERGTDTQYF. Written as DNA, the CDR3 is TGTGCCAGCGGCCCTCTAGAGAGGGGCACAGATACGCAGTATTTT.

This clonotype was detected a few times. J is TRBJ2-5 and V is TRBV6-1, with a possible D match to TRBD2 (6 bases). V was cut by 6 bases and J by 3 bases, with 14 bases left in between. CDR1 and CDR2 from the germline V gene are MNHNS and SASEGT. This CDR3 has 14 residues. CDR3 sequence: CASSTNPGEETQYF. As DNA, the CDR3 is TGTGCCAGCAGCACAAATCCGGGGGAAGAGACCCAGTACTTC.

This rearrangement joins TRBV25-1 to TRBJ2-1; D gene uncertain. CDR3 length: 11 amino acids. With 7 bases removed from V and 5 bases from J, the gap between germline ends came to 6 bases. Germline V lookup: CDR1 MGHDK, CDR2 SYGVNS. CDR3 in DNA: TGTGCCAGCATAGGGCACAATGAGCAGTTCTTC. Translated, it gives CASIGHNEQFF.

V usage is TRBV4-3 and J usage is TRBJ2-6; either TRBD1 or TRBD2 may fit D (5 bases each). Looked up from germline, CDR1 is LGHNA and CDR2 is YSLEER. CDR3 length: 18 residues. Trimming took 3 bases from V and 4 from J, leaving 19 bases between them. The CDR3 here is CASSQAYSGGRGANVLTF. In DNA form, the CDR3 reads TGCGCCAGCAGCCAGGCCTACAGTGGGGGACGCGGGGCCAACGTCCTGACTTTC.

Only a few counts were recorded for this clonotype. The chain combines TRBV12-3 or TRBV12-4 with TRBJ1-1, with TRBD1 matching over 7 bases. The J segment lost 0 bases and the V segment lost 5 bases, leaving 3 bases of the junction unmatched. The CDR3 is 14 residues long. The CDR3 bases are TGTGCCAGCAGTATTGGACAGGTGAACACTGAAGCTTTCTTT. This gives the protein CASSIGQVNTEAFF.